This section outlines one T cell receptor beta chain sequence together with its context. As yet, its antigen is unknown. The sample carries other DNA sequences with the same CDR3. The data were taken from a study of shared clonotypes between healthy human individuals. Study observations and caveats: Sampling was confined to blood; repertoires within tissues likely differ.

Clones were sequenced by immunoSEQ multiplex PCR, and TCRdb holds only the in-frame ones, with some missing. The table shows 1 million to 1.2 million clones, with 60% to 80% occurring only once. The ends were cut back, 3 bases at V and 3 bases at J, with 5 bases in the middle. The CDR3 is made up of 11 amino acids. The germline gives CDR1 DFQATT, CDR2 SNEGSKA (reference sequence). Sample: memory CD4+ T cells from PBMCs. Described subset: CD45RA-negative fraction. This rearrangement joins TRBV20-1 to TRBJ2-5, with D possibly called TRBD1 or TRBD2 (5 bases each). The clonotype was recovered from a man between 18 and 35 years old in good health. Some clones in this sample may be carry-over from other donors' samples. This CDR3 is CSARGEETQYF. The CDR3 DNA follows: TGCAGTGCTAGGGGGGAAGAGACCCAGTACTTC.